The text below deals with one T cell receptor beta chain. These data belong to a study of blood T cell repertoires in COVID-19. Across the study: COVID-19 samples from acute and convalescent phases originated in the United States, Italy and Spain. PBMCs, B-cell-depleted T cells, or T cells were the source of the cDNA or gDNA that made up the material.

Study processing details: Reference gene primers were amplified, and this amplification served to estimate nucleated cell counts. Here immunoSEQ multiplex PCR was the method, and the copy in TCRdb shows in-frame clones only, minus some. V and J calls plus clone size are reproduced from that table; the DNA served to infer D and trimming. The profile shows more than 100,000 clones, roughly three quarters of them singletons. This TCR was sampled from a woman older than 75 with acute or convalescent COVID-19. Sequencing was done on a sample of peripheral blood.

The CDR3 here is CAWSGKGGALNEQFF. CDR3 sequence (DNA): TGTGCCTGGAGTGGTAAGGGGGGGGCCTTAAATGAGCAGTTCTTC. The chain joins TRBV30 to TRBJ2-1; D might be TRBD2 (7 bases). Germline V gene lookup returns CDR1 GTSNPN and CDR2 SVGIG (reference sequence). V gave up 1 base and J gave up 7 bases, with 17 bases separating them. CDR3 size: 15 residues.